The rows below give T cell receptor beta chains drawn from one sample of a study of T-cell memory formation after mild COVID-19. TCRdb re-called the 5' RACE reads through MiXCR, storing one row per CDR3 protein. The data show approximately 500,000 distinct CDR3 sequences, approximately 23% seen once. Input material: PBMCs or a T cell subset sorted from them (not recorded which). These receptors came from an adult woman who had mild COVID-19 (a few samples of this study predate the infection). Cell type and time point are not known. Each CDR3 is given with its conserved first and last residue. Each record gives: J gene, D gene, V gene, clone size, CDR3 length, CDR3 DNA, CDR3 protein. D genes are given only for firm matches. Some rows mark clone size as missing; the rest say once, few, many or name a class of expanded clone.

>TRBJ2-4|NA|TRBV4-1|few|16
TGCGCCAGCAGCCAAGGATCAGGGTTAGCCAAAAACATTAAGTACTTC
CASSQGSGLAKNIKYF
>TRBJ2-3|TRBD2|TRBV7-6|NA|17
TGTGCCAGCAGCTTGGCGGGTAGCGGGGGGCGGACAGATACGCAGTATTTT
CASSLAGSGGRTDTQYF
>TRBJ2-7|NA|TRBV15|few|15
TGTGCCACCACCCAAGATGAATTATCGCCCTACGAGCAGTACTTC
CATTQDELSPYEQYF
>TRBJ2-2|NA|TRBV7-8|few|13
TGTGCCAGCAGCTTGTTGGTCACCGGGGAGCTGTTTTTT
CASSLLVTGELFF
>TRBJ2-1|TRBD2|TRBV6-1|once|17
TGTGCCAGCATACCCAAAAGCGGCGGGAGGATCTGGAATGAGCAGTTCTTC
CASIPKSGGRIWNEQFF
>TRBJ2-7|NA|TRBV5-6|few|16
TGTGCCAGCAGCCCACGGGATGGTGTGGTCCCTTACGAGCAGTACTTC
CASSPRDGVVPYEQYF
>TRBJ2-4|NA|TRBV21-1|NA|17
TGTGCCAGCAGCCACCCCCCCGGGGCCGGAGCCAAAAACATTCAGTACTTC
CASSHPPGAGAKNIQYF
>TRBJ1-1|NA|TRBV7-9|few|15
TGTGCCAGCAGCTTGGGGGCAACAGTTGATACTGAAGCTTTCTTT
CASSLGATVDTEAFF
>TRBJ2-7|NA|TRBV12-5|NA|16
TGTGCTAGTGGTTTGACCGATACTAGATTTGACTACGAGCAGTACTTC
CASGLTDTRFDYEQYF
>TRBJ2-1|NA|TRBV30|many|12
TGTGCCTGGAGACTTAGCGTGGATGAGCAGTTCTTC
CAWRLSVDEQFF
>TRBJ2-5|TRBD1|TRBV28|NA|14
TGTGCCATCCGGGACAGGAGCTATCAAGAGACCCAGTACTTC
CAIRDRSYQETQYF
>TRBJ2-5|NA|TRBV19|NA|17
TGTGCCAGTAGTATTGGGAGAGGGGCAGGGAGTCGAGAGACCCAGTACTTC
CASSIGRGAGSRETQYF
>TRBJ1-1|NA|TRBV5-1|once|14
TGCGCCAGCAGCTTGGCCTACTCAGGGGAAGAAGCTTTCTTT
CASSLAYSGEEAFF
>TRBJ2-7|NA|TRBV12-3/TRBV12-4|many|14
TGTGCCAGCAGCCATGGAGGGTGGTTGGGTGAGCAGTACTTC
CASSHGGWLGEQYF
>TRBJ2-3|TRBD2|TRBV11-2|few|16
TGTGCCAGCAGCTCGTGGACTAGCGGGAGGACGGATACGCAGTATTTT
CASSSWTSGRTDTQYF
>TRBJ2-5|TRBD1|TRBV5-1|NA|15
TGCGCCAGCGTGCAGCTGGGACAGGTTCAAGAGACCCAGTACTTC
CASVQLGQVQETQYF
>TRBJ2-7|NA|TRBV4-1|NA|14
TGCGCCAGCAGCCAAGTACAGGCATCCTACGAGCAGTACTTC
CASSQVQASYEQYF
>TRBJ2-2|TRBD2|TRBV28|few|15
TGTGCCAGCAGCATAGCGGGAGGGAACACCGGGGAGCTGTTTTTT
CASSIAGGNTGELFF
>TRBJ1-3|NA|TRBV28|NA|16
TGTGCCAGCAGTGCGCGGGATGGAGACTCTGGAAACACCATATATTTT
CASSARDGDSGNTIYF
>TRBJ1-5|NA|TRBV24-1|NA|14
TGTGCCACCAGTGCGAGGGGGGGGAATCAGCCCCAGCATTTT
CATSARGGNQPQHF
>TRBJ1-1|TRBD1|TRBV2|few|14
TGTGCCAGCAGTTTGGGACAGTGGGGCACTGAAGCTTTCTTT
CASSLGQWGTEAFF
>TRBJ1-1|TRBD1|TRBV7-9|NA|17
TGTGCCAGCAGCCCTCCAGGGGGCCATCCACACGACGCTGAAGCTTTCTTT
CASSPPGGHPHDAEAFF
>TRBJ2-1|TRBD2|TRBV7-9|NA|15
TGTGCCAGCAGCCTGGGACTAGCGGCAGTCAATGAGCAGTTCTTC
CASSLGLAAVNEQFF
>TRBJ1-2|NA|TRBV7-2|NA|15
TGTGCCAGCAGCTTAAGGGAACGGACAGCGGGCGGCTACACCTTC
CASSLRERTAGGYTF
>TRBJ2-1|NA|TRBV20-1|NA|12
TGCAGTGCTAGGGGGGCAGCCGTTGAGCAGTTCTTC
CSARGAAVEQFF
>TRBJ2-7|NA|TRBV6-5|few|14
TGTGCCAGCAGAACGGACAGACCCACCTACGAGCAGTACTTC
CASRTDRPTYEQYF
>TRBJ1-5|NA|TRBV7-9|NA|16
TGTGCCAGCAGCCCCGGGGTCAAAGGGTCAAATCAGCCCCAGCATTTT
CASSPGVKGSNQPQHF
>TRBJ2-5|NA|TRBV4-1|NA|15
TGCGCCAGCAGCCCCTACGACATTGAGGAAGAGACCCAGTACTTC
CASSPYDIEEETQYF
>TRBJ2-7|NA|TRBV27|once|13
TGTGCCAGCAGGTTCGACATGGCCTACGAGCAGTACTTC
CASRFDMAYEQYF
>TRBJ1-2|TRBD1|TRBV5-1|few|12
TGCGCCAGCAGCTTCGACAGGGATGGCTACACCTTC
CASSFDRDGYTF
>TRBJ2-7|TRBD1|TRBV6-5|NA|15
TGTGCCAGCAGGCGGGACAGGGGGTTGGAAGCCGAGCAGTACTTC
CASRRDRGLEAEQYF
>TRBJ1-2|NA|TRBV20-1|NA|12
TGCAGTGCTACGGGGGACGACTATGGCTACACCTTC
CSATGDDYGYTF
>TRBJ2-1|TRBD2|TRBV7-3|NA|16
TGTGCCAGCAGCCCCCCGACCGCGGGAGGGCCGAATGAGCAGTTCTTC
CASSPPTAGGPNEQFF
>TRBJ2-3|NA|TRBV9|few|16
TGTGCCAGCAGCGGGCCGGCGGGTCCTAGCACAGATACGCAGTATTTT
CASSGPAGPSTDTQYF
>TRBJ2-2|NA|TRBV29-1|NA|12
TGCAGCGTCGCCCGGTACACCGGGGAGCTGTTTTTT
CSVARYTGELFF
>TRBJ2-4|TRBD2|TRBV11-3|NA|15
TGTGCCAGCAGCTTGTGGACTAGCGGCCAAAACATTCAGTACTTC
CASSLWTSGQNIQYF
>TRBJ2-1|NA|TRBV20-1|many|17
TGCAGTCCAAGGGACTCGGGGGCCGTTGCCTCCTACAATGAGCAGTTCTTC
CSPRDSGAVASYNEQFF
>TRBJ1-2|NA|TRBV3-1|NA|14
TGTGCCAGCAGCCAAGACTCTGCGGGGCGGTCCTACACCTTC
CASSQDSAGRSYTF
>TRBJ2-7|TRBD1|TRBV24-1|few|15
TGTGCCACCAGTGATCCGGGACAGGGGGACAGCGAGCAGTACTTC
CATSDPGQGDSEQYF